This T cell receptor (beta chain) was captured in a study of blood T cell repertoires in COVID-19. The CDR3 covers 17 residues. Germline-derived CDR1 and CDR2 are GTSNPN and SVGIG (reference sequence). V gave up 1 base and J gave up 0 bases, with 13 bases separating them. Assay used: immunoSEQ multiplex PCR; TCRdb lists only in-frame clones, some missing. The sample lists a few hundred thousand clones, roughly 86% seen once, with approximately 2.3% in the top ten. The sequenced sample was peripheral blood. The chain joins TRBV30 to TRBJ1-6; perhaps TRBD1 as D (5 bases). The sequence was obtained from a woman between 45 and 65 years old with acute or convalescent COVID-19. CDR3 nucleotides: TGTGCCTGGAGTGGAGACAGTGGAAGCTCCTATAATTCACCCCTCCACTTT. Translated: CAWSGDSGSSYNSPLHF.